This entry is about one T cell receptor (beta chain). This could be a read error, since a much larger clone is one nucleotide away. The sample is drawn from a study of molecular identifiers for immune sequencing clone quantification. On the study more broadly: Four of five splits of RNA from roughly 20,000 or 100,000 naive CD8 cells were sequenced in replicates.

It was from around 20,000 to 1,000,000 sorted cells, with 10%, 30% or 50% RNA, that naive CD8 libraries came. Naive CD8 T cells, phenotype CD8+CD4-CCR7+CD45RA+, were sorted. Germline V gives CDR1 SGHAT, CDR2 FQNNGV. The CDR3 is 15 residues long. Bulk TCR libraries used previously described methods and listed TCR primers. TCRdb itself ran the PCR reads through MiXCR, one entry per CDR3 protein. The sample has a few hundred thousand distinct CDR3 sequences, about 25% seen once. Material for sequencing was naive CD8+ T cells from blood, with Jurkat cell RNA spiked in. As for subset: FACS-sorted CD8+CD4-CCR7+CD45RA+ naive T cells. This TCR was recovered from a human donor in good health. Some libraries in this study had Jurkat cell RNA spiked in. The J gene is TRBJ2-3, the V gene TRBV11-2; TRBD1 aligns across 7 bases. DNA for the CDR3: TGTGCCCGCAGCCCTGGGACAGTATCCACAGATACGCAGTATTTT. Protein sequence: CARSPGTVSTDTQYF.